This T cell receptor (beta chain) was documented in a study of blood T cell repertoires in COVID-19. Turning to the study itself: Whether acute or convalescent, the COVID-19 samples came from the United States, Italy and Spain. PBMCs, B-cell-depleted T cells, or T cells were the source of the cDNA or gDNA that made up the material.

Germline V gives CDR1 LGHNA, CDR2 YSLEER. Trimming took 0 bases from V and 0 from J; bases not matched to a gene: 13. The CDR3 consists of 20 residues. Original processing methods: Amplification of reference gene primers was used by the study to estimate nucleated cell counts. TCRdb's table, derived via immunoSEQ multiplex PCR, lists solely in-frame clones and lacks some. The V and J calls and clone size are taken from that table; D and trimming were inferred from the DNA. The sample holds fewer than 150,000 clones, roughly 79% seen once. This clone came up once. The V and J genes are TRBV4-3 and TRBJ2-1, with 8 bases lining up with TRBD2. Sample: peripheral blood. The TCR originated in an elderly man with acute or convalescent COVID-19. The CDR3 DNA is TGCGCCAGCAGCCAAGAGTTCACAGGGAGCGGGGGACACTCCTACAATGAGCAGTTCTTC. It specifies CASSQEFTGSGGHSYNEQFF.